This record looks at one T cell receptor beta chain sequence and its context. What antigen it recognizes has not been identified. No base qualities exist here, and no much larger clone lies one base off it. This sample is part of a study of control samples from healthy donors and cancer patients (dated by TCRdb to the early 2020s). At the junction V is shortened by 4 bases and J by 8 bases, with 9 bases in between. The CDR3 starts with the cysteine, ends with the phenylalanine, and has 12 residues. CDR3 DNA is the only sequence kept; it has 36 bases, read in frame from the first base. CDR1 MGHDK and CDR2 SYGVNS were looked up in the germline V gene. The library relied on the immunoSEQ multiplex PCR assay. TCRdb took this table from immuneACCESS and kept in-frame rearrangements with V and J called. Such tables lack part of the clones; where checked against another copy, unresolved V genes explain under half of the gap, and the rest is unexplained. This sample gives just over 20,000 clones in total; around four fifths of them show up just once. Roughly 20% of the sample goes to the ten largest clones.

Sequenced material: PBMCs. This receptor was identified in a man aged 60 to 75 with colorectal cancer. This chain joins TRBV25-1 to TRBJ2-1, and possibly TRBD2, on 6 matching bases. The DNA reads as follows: TGTGCCAGCAGTGGGAGGGTGGATGAGCAGTTCTTC. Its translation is CASSGRVDEQFF.